The T cell receptor (beta chain) described here comes from a study of T cells in Graves' hyperthyroidism and ophthalmopathy. Broader study findings: Patients with ophthalmopathy were separated from those with stable hyperthyroidism by a 13 V-J model.

In regard to this clonotype: Its target is unknown.

The V gene end was trimmed by 3 bases and the J gene end by 1 base; junction bases not matched to a gene: 6. Germline CDR1 MNHEY, CDR2 SVGAGI. This CDR3 spans 16 amino acids. RNA transcripts gave rise to amplified TCR beta CDR3 regions. An initial round of RT-PCR targeting the TCR CDR3 relied on the HTBI primer set. TCRdb re-derived calls from the multiplex PCR reads in MiXCR, one entry per CDR3 protein. The data contain hundreds of thousands of distinct CDR3 sequences, roughly 25% of them singletons. Inclusion characteristics of ophthalmopathy patients comprised a Clinical Activity Score of at least 3, a NOSPECS grade of at least 4, and duration under 3 months. Diagnoses were established using clinical symptoms, serum thyroxine and TRAb, thyroid ultrasound and orbital computed tomography.

This chain joins TRBV6-5 and TRBJ1-2; 9 bases agree with TRBD1. The sequenced sample was blood. The source of this sequence is a woman aged 30 to 39 with Graves' ophthalmopathy. For the CDR3, the DNA is TGTGCCAGCAGTTATGGAGCGACAGGGGGTAACTATGGCTACACCTTC. Translating it yields CASSYGATGGNYGYTF.